This record concerns one TCR beta chain sequence. Clones were read by immunoSEQ multiplex PCR, and TCRdb kept only the in-frame ones, dropping some. This table holds over 150,000 clones, 90% to 95% found once. The data belong to a study of control samples from healthy donors and cancer patients. The V end was cut by 3 bases, the J end by 3 bases, with 5 bases between. The CDR3 contains 12 residues. Germline CDR1 is LNHDA and CDR2 is SQIVND (reference sequence). This receptor was identified in a man between 35 and 55 years old in good health. The sequenced sample was blood. The chain carries TRBV19 and TRBJ1-2; D is possibly TRBD1 (5 bases). DNA of the CDR3: TGTGCCAGTAGTATGGGGGACTATGGCTACACCTTC. It is translated as CASSMGDYGYTF. The full variable domain, its missing parts supplied by reference TRBV19 and TRBJ1-2, is DGGITQSPKYLFRKEGQNVTLSCEQNLNHDAMYWYRQDPGQGLRLIYYSQIVNDFQKGDIAEGYSVSREKKESFPLTVTSAQKNPTAFYLCASSMGDYGYTFGSGTRLTVV.